This record covers a single TCR beta chain. Some clones are missing from TCRdb's copy, which holds only in-frame ones; the method was immunoSEQ multiplex PCR. This repertoire shows 200,000 to 250,000 clones, about 84% found once; its top ten account for approximately 2%. This CDR3 contains 14 residues. CDR1 is GTSNPN and CDR2 is SVGIG in the germline V gene (reference sequence). Germline trimming cut 6 bases from V and 0 bases from J; bases unmatched to any gene: 7. The sample belongs to a study of blood T cell repertoires in COVID-19. The chain links TRBV30 to TRBJ2-7; 8 bases line up with TRBD1. The clonotype comes from a man in his sixties who had recovered from COVID-19. The source material was PBMCs or T cells enriched from blood (not recorded which). CDR3 DNA: TGTGCCTGCCAGGGACAGGTTCCCTCCTACGAGCAGTACTTC. Translating gives CACQGQVPSYEQYF.